This entry is about one T cell receptor (beta chain). The data stem from a study of blood T cell repertoires in COVID-19. Across the study: PBMCs, B-cell-depleted T cells, or T cells were the source of the cDNA or gDNA that made up the material.

How the authors handled the data: Amplification of reference gene primers provided the estimated nucleated cell counts. TCRdb's table, derived via immunoSEQ multiplex PCR, lists solely in-frame clones and lacks some. The DNA was the basis for D and trimming; V, J and clone size are from that table. The sample records about 160,000 clones, approximately 80% being singletons. Enrolled through a virtual design, the participants were between about 18 and 100 years of age and came from 24 US areas. CDR1 SGHDN and CDR2 FVKESK come from the germline V gene. Germline trimming cut 3 bases from V and 8 bases from J; bases unmatched to any gene: 7. The CDR3 has 15 residues.

The rearrangement joins TRBV14 to TRBJ1-3; 10 bases line up with TRBD1. Sequencing was done on a sample of PBMCs or T cells enriched from blood (not recorded which). This receptor was identified in a man aged 40-50 years who had recovered from COVID-19. CDR3 sequence: CASSHFRDRGDTIYF. In DNA form, the CDR3 reads TGTGCCAGCAGCCATTTCCGGGACAGGGGAGACACCATATATTTT.